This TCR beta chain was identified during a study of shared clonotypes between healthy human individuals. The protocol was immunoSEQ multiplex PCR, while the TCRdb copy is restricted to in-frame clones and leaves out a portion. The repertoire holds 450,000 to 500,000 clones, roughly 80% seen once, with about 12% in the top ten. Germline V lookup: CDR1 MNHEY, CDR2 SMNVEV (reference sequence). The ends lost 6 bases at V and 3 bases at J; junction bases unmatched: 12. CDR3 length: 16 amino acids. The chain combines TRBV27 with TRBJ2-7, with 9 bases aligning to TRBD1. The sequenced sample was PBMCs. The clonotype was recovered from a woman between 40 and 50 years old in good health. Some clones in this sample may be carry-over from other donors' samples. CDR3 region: CASSLNGQGNHYEQYF. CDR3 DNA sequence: TGTGCCAGCAGCCTCAACGGACAGGGGAACCACTACGAGCAGTACTTC.